This is a list of T cell receptor beta chains from one sample in a study of vaccination effects on CD4 cells after COVID-19. Data came from immunoSEQ multiplex PCR; TCRdb stores just in-frame clones and leaves some out. The sample shows more than 25,000 clones, 70% to 75% of them seen only once. Antigens of these TCRs are unknown. This sample comprised CD4+ T cells from PBMCs cultured with HCoV-229E spike peptides, obtained after COVID-19 vaccination. Every receptor here comes from a human donor who received a COVID-19 vaccine. Each CDR3 is given with its conserved first and last residue. Fields, in order: V gene, J gene, D gene, clone size, CDR3 DNA, CDR3 protein. A D gene is named only where the DNA matches it firmly. Clone sizes are given selectively: once, few, many, or a class where the clone is expanded.

V: TRBV7-9
J: TRBJ2-7
D: -
size: -
DNA: TGTGCCAGCAGCGGAGAGGGCCGCTACGAGCAGTACTTC
CDR3: CASSGEGRYEQYF

V: TRBV7-9
J: TRBJ1-2
D: -
size: -
DNA: TGTGCCAGCAGCGAGAGGACGTCCGGGGGCTACACCTTC
CDR3: CASSERTSGGYTF

V: TRBV27
J: TRBJ1-2
D: TRBD1
size: -
DNA: TGTGCCAGCAGTTTGAATCCGGGACAGGGATTTTATGGCTACACCTTC
CDR3: CASSLNPGQGFYGYTF

V: TRBV18
J: TRBJ2-7
D: TRBD1
size: -
DNA: TGTGCCAGCTCACCTCGACAGGGGGTTTCCTACGAGCAGTACTTC
CDR3: CASSPRQGVSYEQYF

V: TRBV27
J: TRBJ1-5
D: -
size: once
DNA: TGTGCCAGCAGTTTTGACAGAGTCAATCAGCCCCAGCATTTT
CDR3: CASSFDRVNQPQHF

V: TRBV13
J: TRBJ2-4
D: -
size: -
DNA: TGTGCCAGCAGTCTAGGGTGGGTAGCAGGGGAATTCAAAAACATTCAGTACTTC
CDR3: CASSLGWVAGEFKNIQYF

V: TRBV25-1
J: TRBJ1-1
D: TRBD1
size: -
DNA: TGTGCCAGCAGTGGATCGGACAGGCGGAGTGAAGCTTTCTTT
CDR3: CASSGSDRRSEAFF

V: TRBV2
J: TRBJ2-7
D: TRBD2
size: -
DNA: TGTGCCAGCAGGCCGGGACTACCGACTAGGGTGCAGTACTTC
CDR3: CASRPGLPTRVQYF

V: TRBV11-2
J: TRBJ2-1
D: TRBD1
size: -
DNA: TGTGCCAGCAGCCAGACAGGGAGTTTATACAATGAGCAGTTCTTC
CDR3: CASSQTGSLYNEQFF

V: TRBV10-3
J: TRBJ2-2
D: TRBD2
size: few
DNA: TGTGCCATCAACCCCGGGACTAGCCTGAACACCGGGGAGCTGTTTTTT
CDR3: CAINPGTSLNTGELFF